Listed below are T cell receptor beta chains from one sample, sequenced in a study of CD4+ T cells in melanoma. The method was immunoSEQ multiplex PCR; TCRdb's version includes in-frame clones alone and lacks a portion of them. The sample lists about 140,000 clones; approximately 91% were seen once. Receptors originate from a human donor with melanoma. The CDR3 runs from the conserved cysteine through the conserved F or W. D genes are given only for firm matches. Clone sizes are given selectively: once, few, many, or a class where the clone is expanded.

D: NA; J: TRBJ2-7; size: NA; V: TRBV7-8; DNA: TGTGCCAGCAGCCCTTGGCTACTCCCGTTTAAGTCCTACGAGCAGTACTTC; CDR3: CASSPWLLPFKSYEQYF
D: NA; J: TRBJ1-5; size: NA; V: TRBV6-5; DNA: TGTGCCAGCCGCCCCACGGACAGACCCAATCAGCCCCAGCATTTT; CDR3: CASRPTDRPNQPQHF
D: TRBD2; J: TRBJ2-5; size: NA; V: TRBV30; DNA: TGTGCCTGGAGTCCCCCTAGCGGGGTAGTGGAGACCCAGTACTTC; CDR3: CAWSPPSGVVETQYF
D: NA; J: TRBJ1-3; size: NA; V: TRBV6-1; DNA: TGTGCCAGCGCCCAAAACTCTGGAAACACCATATATTTT; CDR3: CASAQNSGNTIYF
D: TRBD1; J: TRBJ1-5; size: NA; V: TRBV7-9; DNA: TGTGCCAGCAGCTTACAGGGGGCTATTCAGCCCCAGCATTTT; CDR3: CASSLQGAIQPQHF
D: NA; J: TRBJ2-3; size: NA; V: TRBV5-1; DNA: TGCGCCAGCAGCTTGTCAGCAGCGGAGGATACGCAGTATTTT; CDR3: CASSLSAAEDTQYF
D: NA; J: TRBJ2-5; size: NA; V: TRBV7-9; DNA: TGTGCCAGCAGCTTGACCACACTCGGGGTTTGGGGAGAGACCCAGTACTTC; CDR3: CASSLTTLGVWGETQYF
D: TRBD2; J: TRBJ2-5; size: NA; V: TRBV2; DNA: TGTGCCAGCAGAAGGACTAGCGGGGGGGTGGAGACCCAGTACTTC; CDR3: CASRRTSGGVETQYF
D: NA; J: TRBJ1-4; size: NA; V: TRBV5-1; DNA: TGCGCCAGCAGCTTGGACAGGGCCTGGGAAAAACTGTTTTTT; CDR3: CASSLDRAWEKLFF
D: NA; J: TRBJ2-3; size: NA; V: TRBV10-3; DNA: TGTGCCATCAGTGAAAAGGGTCGGGATACGCAGTATTTT; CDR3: CAISEKGRDTQYF
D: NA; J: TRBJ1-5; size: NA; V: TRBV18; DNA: TGTGCCAGCTCACCAGGTACAAATCAGCCCCAGCATTTT; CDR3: CASSPGTNQPQHF
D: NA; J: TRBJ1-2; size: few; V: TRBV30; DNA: TGTGCCTGGAGGAGTAGGGACGGAAGATCGGGGTATGGCTACACCTTC; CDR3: CAWRSRDGRSGYGYTF
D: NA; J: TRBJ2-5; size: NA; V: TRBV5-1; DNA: TGCGCCAGCAGCTCCGGGACGGCCTCTGGGGAGACCCAGTACTTC; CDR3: CASSSGTASGETQYF
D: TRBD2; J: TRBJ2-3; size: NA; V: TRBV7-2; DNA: TGTGCCAGCAGCCCGTTGACTAGCGGGGCGCTCACAGATACGCAGTATTTT; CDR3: CASSPLTSGALTDTQYF
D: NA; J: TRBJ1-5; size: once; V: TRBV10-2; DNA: TGCGCCAGCAGTGAGAGGGTATCTCAGCCCCAGCATTTT; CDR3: CASSERVSQPQHF
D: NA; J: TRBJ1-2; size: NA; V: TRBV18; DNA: TGTGCCAGCTCACCAGTCGACGCGGCGAACTATGGCTACACCTTC; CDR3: CASSPVDAANYGYTF
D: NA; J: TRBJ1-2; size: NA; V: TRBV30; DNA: TGTGCCTGGAGTCATACCGGCCAGGCAAAGTATGGCTACACCTTC; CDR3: CAWSHTGQAKYGYTF
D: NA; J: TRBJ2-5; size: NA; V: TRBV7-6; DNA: TGTGCCAGCAGCCGGAAATGGGGGGACCAAGAGACCCAGTACTTC; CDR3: CASSRKWGDQETQYF
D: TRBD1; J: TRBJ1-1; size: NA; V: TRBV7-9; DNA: TGTGCCAGCAGTTCACCCGGGACAGGGCTACACACTGAAGCTTTCTTT; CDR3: CASSSPGTGLHTEAFF
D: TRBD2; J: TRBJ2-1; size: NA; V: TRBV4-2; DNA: TGTGCCAGCAGCCAAGCTCTAGCGGGGGGGCAATTCGGTGAGCAGTTCTTC; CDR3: CASSQALAGGQFGEQFF
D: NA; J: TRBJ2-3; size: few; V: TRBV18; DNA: TGTGCCAGCTCACCACAGAGACAGCCCACAGATACGCAGTATTTT; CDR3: CASSPQRQPTDTQYF
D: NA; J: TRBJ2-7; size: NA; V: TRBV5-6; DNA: TGTGCCAGCAGCTCATCCTACGAGCAGTACTTC; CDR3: CASSSSYEQYF
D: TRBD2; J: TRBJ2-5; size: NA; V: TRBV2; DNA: TGTGCCAGCCGGGGCCAAGCGGGGGGTACTGACTACTTC; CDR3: CASRGQAGGTDYF